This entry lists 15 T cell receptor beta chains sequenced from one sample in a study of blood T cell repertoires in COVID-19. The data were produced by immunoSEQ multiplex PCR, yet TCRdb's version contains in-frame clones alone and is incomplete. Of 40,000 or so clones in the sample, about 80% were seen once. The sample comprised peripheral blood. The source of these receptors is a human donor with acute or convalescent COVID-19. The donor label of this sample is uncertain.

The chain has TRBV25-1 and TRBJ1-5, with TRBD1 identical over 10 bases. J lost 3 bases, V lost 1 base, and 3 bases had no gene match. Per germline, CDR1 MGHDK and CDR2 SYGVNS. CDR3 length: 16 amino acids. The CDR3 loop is CASSEWGQGFNQPQHF. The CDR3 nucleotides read TGTGCCAGCAGTGAATGGGGACAGGGGTTCAATCAGCCCCAGCATTTT.

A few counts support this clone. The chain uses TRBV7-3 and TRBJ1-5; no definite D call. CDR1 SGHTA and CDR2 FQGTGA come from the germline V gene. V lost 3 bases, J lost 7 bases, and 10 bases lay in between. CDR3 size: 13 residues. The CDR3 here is CASSFDLRQPQHF. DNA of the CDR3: TGTGCCAGCAGCTTCGACCTGAGGCAGCCCCAGCATTTT.

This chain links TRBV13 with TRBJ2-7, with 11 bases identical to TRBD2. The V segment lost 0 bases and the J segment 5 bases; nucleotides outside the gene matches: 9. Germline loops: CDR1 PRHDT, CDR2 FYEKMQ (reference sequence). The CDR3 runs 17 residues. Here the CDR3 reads CASSLGGTSGSVNEQYF. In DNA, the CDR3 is TGTGCCAGCAGCTTAGGAGGCACTAGCGGGAGTGTGAACGAGCAGTACTTC.

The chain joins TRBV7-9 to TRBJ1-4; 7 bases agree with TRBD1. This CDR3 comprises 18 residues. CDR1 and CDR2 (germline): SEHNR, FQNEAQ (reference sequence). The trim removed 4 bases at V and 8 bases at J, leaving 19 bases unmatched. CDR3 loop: CASSSAAGGFAGQEKLFF. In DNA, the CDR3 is TGTGCCAGCAGCTCGGCGGCGGGGGGATTCGCGGGACAGGAAAAACTGTTTTTT.

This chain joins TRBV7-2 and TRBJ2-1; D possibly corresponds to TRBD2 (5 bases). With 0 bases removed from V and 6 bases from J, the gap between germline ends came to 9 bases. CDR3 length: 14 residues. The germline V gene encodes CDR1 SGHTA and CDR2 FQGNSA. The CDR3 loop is CASSLAVGSNEQFF. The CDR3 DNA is TGTGCCAGCAGCTTAGCTGTGGGGAGCAATGAGCAGTTCTTC.

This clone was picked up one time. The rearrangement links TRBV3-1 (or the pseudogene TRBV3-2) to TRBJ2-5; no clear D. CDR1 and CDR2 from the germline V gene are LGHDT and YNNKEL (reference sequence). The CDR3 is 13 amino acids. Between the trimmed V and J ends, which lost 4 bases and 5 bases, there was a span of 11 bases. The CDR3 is CASSRLERETQYF. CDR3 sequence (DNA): TGTGCCAGCAGCCGGCTGGAGAGGGAGACCCAGTACTTC.

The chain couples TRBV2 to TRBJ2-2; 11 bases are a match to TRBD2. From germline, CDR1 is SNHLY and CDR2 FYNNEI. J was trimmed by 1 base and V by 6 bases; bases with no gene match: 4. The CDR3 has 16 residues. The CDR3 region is CASRDLAGGNTGELFF. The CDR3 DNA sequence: TGTGCCAGCAGGGACCTAGCGGGAGGGAACACCGGGGAGCTGTTTTTT.

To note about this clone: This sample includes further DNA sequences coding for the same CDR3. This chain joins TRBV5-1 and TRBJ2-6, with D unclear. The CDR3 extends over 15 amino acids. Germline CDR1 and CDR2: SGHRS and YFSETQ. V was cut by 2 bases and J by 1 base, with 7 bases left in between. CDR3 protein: CASSFTASGANVLTF. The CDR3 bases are TGCGCCAGCAGCTTTACAGCATCTGGGGCCAACGTCCTGACTTTC.

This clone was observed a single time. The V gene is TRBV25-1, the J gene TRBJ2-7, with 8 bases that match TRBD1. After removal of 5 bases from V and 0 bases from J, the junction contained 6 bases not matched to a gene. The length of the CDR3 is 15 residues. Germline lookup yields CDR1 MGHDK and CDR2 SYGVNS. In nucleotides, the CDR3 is TGTGCCAGCAGTCCCGGACAGGGTCGCTCCTACGAGCAGTACTTC. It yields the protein CASSPGQGRSYEQYF.

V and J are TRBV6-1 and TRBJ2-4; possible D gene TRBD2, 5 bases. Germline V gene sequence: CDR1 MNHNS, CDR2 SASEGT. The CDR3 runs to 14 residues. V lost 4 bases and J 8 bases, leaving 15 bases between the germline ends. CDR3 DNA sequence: TGTGCCAGCAGTGCAGCAGGCCTGAGGGACATTCAGTACTTC. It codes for CASSAAGLRDIQYF.

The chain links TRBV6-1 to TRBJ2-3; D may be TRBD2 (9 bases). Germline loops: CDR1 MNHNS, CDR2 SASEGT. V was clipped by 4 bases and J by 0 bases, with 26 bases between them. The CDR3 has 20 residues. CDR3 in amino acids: CASSASGGSGGPLSTDTQYF. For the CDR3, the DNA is TGTGCCAGCAGTGCCAGCGGGGGGTCAGGGGGCCCCCTTAGCACAGATACGCAGTATTTT.

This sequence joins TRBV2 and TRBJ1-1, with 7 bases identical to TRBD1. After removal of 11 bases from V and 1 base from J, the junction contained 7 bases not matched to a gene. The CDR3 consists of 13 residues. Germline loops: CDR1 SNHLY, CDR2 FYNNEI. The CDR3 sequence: CALQGPPNTEAFF. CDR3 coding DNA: TGTGCCTTACAGGGGCCCCCGAACACTGAAGCTTTCTTT.

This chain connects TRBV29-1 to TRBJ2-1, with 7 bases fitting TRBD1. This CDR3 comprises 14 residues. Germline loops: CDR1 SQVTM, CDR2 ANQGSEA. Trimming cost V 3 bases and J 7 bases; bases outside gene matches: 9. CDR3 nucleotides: TGCAGCGTTGAGACAGGGCGATTTAGTAATGAGCAGTTCTTC. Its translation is CSVETGRFSNEQFF.

The CDR3 sequence is CASSVGGPAGKQYF. The CDR3 DNA reads as TGTGCCAGCAGCGTAGGGGGCCCCGCGGGAAAGCAGTACTTC. This chain joins TRBV9 and TRBJ2-7; the D gene is possibly TRBD2 (6 bases). The germline CDR1 and CDR2 sequences are SGDLS and YYNGEE. The germline V and J ends were trimmed by 0 bases and 8 bases, with 15 bases remaining between them. CDR3 length equals 14 residues.

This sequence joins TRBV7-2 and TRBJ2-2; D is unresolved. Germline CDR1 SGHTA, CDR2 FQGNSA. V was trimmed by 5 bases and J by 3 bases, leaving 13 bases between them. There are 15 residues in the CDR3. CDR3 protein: CASSRQVVDTGELFF. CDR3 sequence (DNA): TGTGCCAGCAGCCGCCAGGTGGTGGACACCGGGGAGCTGTTTTTT. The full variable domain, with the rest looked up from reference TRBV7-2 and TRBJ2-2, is GAGVSQSPSNKVTEKGKDVELRCDPISGHTALYWYRQSLGQGLEFLIYFQGNSAPDKSGLPSDRFSAERTGGSVSTLTIQRTQQEDSAVYLCASSRQVVDTGELFFGEGSRLTVL.